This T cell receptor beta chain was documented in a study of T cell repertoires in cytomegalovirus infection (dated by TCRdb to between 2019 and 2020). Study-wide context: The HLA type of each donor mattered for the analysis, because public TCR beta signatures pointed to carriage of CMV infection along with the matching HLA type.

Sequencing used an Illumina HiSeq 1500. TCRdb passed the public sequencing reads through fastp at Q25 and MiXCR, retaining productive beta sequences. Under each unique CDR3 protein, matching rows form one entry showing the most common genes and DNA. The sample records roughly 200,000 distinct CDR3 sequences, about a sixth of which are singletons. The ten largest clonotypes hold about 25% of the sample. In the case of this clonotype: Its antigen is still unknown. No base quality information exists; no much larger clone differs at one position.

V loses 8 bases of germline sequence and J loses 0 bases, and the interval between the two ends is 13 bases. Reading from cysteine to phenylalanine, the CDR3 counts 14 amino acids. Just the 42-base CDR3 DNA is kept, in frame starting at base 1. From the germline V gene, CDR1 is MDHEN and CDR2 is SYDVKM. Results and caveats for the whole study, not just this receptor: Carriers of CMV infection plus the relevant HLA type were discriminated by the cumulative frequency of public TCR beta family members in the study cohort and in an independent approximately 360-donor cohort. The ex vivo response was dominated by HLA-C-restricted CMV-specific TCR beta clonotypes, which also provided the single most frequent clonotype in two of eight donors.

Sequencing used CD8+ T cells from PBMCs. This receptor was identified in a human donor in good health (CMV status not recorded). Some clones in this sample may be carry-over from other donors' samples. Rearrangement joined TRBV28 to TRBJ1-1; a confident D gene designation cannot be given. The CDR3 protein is CASFPEGMNTEAFF. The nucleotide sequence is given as TGTGCCAGCTTTCCAGAGGGCATGAACACTGAAGCTTTCTTT.